Here is one T cell receptor beta chain with its context. Only in-frame clones appear in the TCRdb table, and some are missing; sequencing was by immunoSEQ multiplex PCR. The sample records more than 550,000 clones, around 87% being singletons. Germline V gives CDR1 MNHEY, CDR2 SVGAGI. CDR3 size: 14 residues. J was trimmed by 7 bases and V by 6 bases; bases with no gene match: 7. This sample was included in a study of shared T cell receptors in the human thymus. In addition, the sample was reused for a study of human thymus T cells.

The source material was thymocytes. The rearrangement links TRBV6-5 to TRBJ2-1, with TRBD1 matching over 9 bases. The receptor comes from a boy in the first two years of life with a congenital heart defect. CDR3: CASSRTGEGNEQFF. The CDR3 DNA follows: TGTGCCAGCAGCCGGACAGGGGAGGGAAATGAGCAGTTCTTC.